What follows describes a single T cell receptor (delta chain). Its antigen is not known. CDR3 length equals 16 residues. Germline loops: CDR1 TSWWSYY, CDR2 QGS. J lost 8 bases, V lost 2 bases, and 10 bases had no gene match. Extracted RNA was reverse transcribed into cDNA. The CDR3 regions were amplified by multiplex PCR from V-gene primers to a constant-region primer. TCRdb re-processed the multiplex PCR reads using CATT. The table has approximately 25,000 delta-chain clones, 7.4% seen once; the top ten hold about 1%. The data were taken from a study of Vδ1+ human thymocytes. Study-level findings and limits: Thymic TRG and TRD repertoires appeared highly polyclonal.

The chain employs TRDV1 and TRDJ1, with 11 bases identical to TRDD3. The clonotype originates from a girl under two years old who had congenital heart surgery. The material sequenced was Vdelta1+ gamma-delta thymocytes from the thymus. Subset noted: FACS-sorted CD3+ TCRalphabeta- TCRVdelta1+ TCRVdelta2- thymocytes. The CDR3, as DNA: TGTGCTCTTGGGGAAGTGCCGGGACTGGGGGATAGAAAACTCATCTTT. Translation gives CALGEVPGLGDRKLIF.